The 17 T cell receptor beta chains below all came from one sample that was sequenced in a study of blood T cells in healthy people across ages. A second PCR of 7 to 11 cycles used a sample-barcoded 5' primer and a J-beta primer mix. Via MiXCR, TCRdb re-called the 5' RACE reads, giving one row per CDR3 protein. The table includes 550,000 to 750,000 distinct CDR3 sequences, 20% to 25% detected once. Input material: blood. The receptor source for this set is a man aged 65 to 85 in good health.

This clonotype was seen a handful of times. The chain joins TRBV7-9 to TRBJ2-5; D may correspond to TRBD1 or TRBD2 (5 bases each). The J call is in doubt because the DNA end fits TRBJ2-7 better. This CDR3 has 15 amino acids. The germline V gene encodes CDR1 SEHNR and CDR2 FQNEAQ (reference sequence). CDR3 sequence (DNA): TGTGCCAGCAGCCTGGGGGTCCCCAACTCCTACGAGCAGTACTTC. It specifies CASSLGVPNSYEQYF.

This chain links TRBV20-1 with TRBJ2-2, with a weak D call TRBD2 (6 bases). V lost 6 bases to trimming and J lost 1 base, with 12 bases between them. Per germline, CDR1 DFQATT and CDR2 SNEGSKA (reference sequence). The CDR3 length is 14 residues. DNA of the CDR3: TGCAGTGCCAGACTAGGCGTGAACACCGGGGAGCTGTTTTTT. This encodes CSARLGVNTGELFF.

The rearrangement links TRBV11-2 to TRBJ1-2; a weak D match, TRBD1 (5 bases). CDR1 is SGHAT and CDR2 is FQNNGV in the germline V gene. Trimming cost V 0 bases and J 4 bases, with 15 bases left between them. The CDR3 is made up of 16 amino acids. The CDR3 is CASSLDTPGGVYGYTF. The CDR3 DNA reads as TGTGCCAGCAGCTTAGACACGCCGGGGGGGGTCTATGGCTACACCTTC.

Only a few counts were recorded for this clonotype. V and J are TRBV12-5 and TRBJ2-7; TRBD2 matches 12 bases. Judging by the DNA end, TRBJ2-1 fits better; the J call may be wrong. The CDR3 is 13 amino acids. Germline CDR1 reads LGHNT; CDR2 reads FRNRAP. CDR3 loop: CASGFGLAGEQFF. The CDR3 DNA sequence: TGTGCTAGTGGTTTCGGACTAGCGGGAGAGCAGTTCTTC.

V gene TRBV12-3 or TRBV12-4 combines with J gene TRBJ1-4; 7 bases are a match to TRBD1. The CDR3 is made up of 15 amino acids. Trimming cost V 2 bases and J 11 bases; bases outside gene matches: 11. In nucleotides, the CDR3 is TGTGCCAGCAGTTTAAGGGGACAGATATCGGATAAACTGTTTTTT. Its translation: CASSLRGQISDKLFF.

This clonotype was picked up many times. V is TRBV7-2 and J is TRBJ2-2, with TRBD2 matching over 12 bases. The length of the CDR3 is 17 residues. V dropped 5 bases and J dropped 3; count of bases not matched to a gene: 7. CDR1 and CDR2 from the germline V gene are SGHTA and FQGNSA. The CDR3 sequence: CASSQRLAGEYTGELFF. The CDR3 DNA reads TGTGCCAGCAGCCAGCGACTAGCGGGAGAATACACCGGGGAGCTGTTTTTT.

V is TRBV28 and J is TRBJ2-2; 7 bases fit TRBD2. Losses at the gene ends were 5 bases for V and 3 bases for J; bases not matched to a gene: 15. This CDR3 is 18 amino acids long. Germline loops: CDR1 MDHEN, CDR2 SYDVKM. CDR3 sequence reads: CASSPGGYPRWDTGELFF. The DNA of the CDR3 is TGTGCCAGCAGTCCGGGGGGTTACCCCCGGTGGGACACCGGGGAGCTGTTTTTT.

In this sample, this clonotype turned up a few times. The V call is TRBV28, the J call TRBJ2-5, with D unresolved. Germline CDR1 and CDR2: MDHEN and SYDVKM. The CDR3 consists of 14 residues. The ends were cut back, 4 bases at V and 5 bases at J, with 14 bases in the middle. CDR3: CASSSQDGKETQYF. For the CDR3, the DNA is TGTGCCAGCAGTTCCCAAGACGGCAAGGAGACCCAGTACTTC. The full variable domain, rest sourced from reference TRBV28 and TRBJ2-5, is DVKVTQSSRYLVKRTGEKVFLECVQDMDHENMFWYRQDPGLGLRLIYFSYDVKMKEKGDIPEGYSVSREKKERFSLILESASTNQTSMYLCASSSQDGKETQYFGPGTRLLVL.

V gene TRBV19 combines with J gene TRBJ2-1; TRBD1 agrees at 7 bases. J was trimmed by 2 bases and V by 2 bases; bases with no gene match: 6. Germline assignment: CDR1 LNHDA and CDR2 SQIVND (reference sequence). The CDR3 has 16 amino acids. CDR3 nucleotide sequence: TGTGCCAGTAGTATAACAACAGGGGACCCCTACAATGAGCAGTTCTTC. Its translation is CASSITTGDPYNEQFF.

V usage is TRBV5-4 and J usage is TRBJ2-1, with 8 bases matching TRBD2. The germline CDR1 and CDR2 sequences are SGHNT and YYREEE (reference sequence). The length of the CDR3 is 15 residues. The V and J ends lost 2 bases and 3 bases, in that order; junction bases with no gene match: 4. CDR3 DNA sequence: TGTGCCAGCAGCTTAGTTCTAGCGGGCTACAATGAGCAGTTCTTC. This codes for CASSLVLAGYNEQFF.

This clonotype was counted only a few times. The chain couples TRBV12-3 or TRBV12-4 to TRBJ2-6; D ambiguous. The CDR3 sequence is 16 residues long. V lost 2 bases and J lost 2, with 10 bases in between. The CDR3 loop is CASSLQRYTGANVLTF. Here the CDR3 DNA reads TGTGCCAGCAGTTTACAACGGTATACTGGGGCCAACGTCCTGACTTTC.

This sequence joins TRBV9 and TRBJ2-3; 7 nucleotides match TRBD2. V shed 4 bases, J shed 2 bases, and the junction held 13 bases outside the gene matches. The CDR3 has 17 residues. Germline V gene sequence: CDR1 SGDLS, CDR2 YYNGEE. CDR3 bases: TGTGCCAGCAGCAGAGACGGGAGGACCTATTACACAGATACGCAGTATTTT. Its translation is CASSRDGRTYYTDTQYF. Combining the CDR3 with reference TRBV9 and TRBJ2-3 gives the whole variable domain DSGVTQTPKHLITATGQRVTLRCSPRSGDLSVYWYQQSLDQGLQFLIQYYNGEERAKGNILERFSAQQFPDLHSELNLSSLELGDSALYFCASSRDGRTYYTDTQYFGPGTRLTVL.

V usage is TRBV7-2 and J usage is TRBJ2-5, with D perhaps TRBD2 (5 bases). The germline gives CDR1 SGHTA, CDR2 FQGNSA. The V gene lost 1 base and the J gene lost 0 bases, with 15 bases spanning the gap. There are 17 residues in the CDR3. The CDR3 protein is CASSLEGFSAYQETQYF. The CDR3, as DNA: TGTGCCAGCAGCTTAGAAGGGTTTAGCGCGTACCAAGAGACCCAGTACTTC.

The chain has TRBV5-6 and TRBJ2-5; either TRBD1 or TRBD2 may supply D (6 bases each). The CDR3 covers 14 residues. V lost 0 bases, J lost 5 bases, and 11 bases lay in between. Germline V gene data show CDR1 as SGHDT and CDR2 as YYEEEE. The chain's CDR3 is CASSLVVGGETQYF. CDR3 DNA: TGTGCCAGCAGCTTGGTAGTAGGGGGGGAGACCCAGTACTTC.

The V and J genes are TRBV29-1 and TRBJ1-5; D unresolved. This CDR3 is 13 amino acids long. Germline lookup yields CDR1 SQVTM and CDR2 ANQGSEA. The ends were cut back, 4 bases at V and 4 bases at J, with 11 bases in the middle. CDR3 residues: CSVGVGENQPQHF. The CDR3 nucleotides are TGCAGCGTTGGGGTTGGGGAGAATCAGCCCCAGCATTTT.

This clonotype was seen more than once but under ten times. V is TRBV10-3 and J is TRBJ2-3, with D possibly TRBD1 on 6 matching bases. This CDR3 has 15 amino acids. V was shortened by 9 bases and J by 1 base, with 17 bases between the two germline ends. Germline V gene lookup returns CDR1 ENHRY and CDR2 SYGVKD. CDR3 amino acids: CAISNRDFGTDTQYF. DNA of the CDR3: TGTGCCATTTCGAACAGGGATTTCGGCACAGATACGCAGTATTTT.

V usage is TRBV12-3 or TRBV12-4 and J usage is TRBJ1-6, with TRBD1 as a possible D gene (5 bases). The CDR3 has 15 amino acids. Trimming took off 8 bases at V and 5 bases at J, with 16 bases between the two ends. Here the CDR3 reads CASGRQRGNNSPLHF. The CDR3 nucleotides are TGTGCCAGCGGTAGACAGCGAGGGAATAATTCACCCCTCCACTTT.